These T cell receptor beta chains were read from a single sample in a study of blood T cell repertoires in COVID-19. Method: immunoSEQ multiplex PCR; TCRdb's copy keeps in-frame clones and lacks some. The sample carries some 40,000 clones, approximately 94% recorded once. Source material: peripheral blood. The origin of the receptors is a man aged 50 to 60 with COVID-19, enrolled during active disease. The CDR3 runs from the conserved cysteine through the conserved F or W. D genes are given only for firm matches. Size is omitted from some rows. Given values are once, few, many or a class for expanded clones.

>TRBJ2-1|.|.|TRBV19
CASTLGWGPFF
TGTGCCAGTACCCTGGGATGGGGCCCGTTCTTC
>TRBJ2-1|.|TRBD2|TRBV2
CASNPTSSGYEQFF
TGTGCCAGCAACCCGACTAGCTCGGGCTATGAGCAGTTCTTC
>TRBJ2-7|.|TRBD2|TRBV5-1
CASSLAIGLDSSYEQYF
TGCGCCAGCAGCTTGGCCATAGGACTAGATTCCTCCTACGAGCAGTACTTC
>TRBJ2-7|once|TRBD1|TRBV3-1/TRBV3-2
CASSSGTGGRYEQYF
TGTGCCAGCAGTTCCGGGACAGGGGGCAGATACGAGCAGTACTTC
>TRBJ1-5|.|TRBD1|TRBV20-1
CSASARGPNQPQHF
TGCAGTGCTAGTGCCAGGGGGCCAAATCAGCCCCAGCATTTT
>TRBJ1-4|.|.|TRBV28
CASSEQGGNNEKLFF
TGTGCCAGCAGTGAGCAGGGCGGTAATAATGAAAAACTGTTTTTT
>TRBJ1-2|.|.|TRBV4-3
CASSPALKGAGRIGYTF
TGCGCCAGCAGCCCCGCGCTCAAAGGTGCAGGGAGGATAGGCTACACCTTC
>TRBJ1-1|.|.|TRBV4-2
CASSQAVRDNYKAFF
TGTGCCAGCAGCCAAGCCGTCCGGGACAATTATAAAGCTTTCTTT
>TRBJ1-4|.|TRBD1|TRBV18
CASSTGTGGPNEKLFF
TGTGCCAGCTCAACCGGGACAGGGGGCCCAAATGAAAAACTGTTTTTT
>TRBJ1-1|.|TRBD1|TRBV6-5
CASSYPDRVTEAFF
TGTGCCAGCAGTTACCCAGACAGGGTCACTGAAGCTTTCTTT
>TRBJ2-1|.|TRBD2|TRBV5-1
CASKTSGSSYNEQFF
TGCGCCAGCAAGACTAGCGGGAGCTCCTACAATGAGCAGTTCTTC
>TRBJ1-3|.|.|TRBV19
CASSFLTGKAGNTIYF
TGTGCCAGTAGCTTCCTCACAGGGAAAGCTGGAAACACCATATATTTT
>TRBJ1-2|.|.|TRBV6-1
CASSEGGVGFRGYTF
TGTGCCAGCAGTGAAGGCGGAGTCGGATTTCGGGGCTACACCTTC
>TRBJ1-6|.|.|TRBV2
CASSELGGSYNSPLHF
TGTGCCAGCAGTGAATTGGGGGGCTCCTATAATTCACCCCTCCACTTT
>TRBJ2-5|.|.|TRBV6-1
CASSEGRVGETQYF
TGTGCCAGCAGTGAAGGGCGGGTAGGAGAGACCCAGTACTTC